A single T cell receptor (beta chain) is shown here with its context. As yet, its antigen is unknown. The PCR employed 60 Vbeta primers together with 13 Jbeta primers. Sequencing was performed with immunoSEQ multiplex PCR; in TCRdb, only in-frame clones are kept and a portion is missing. Altogether approximately 100,000 clones are present, roughly 77% being singletons, with the ten largest covering around a tenth. The data were obtained in a study of cytomegalovirus exposure and HLA in healthy donors. The study, taken as a whole, reports: As confirmed in vitro, three CMV-associated chains were specific for CMV antigens. In an earlier analysis, productive rearrangement rates for most beta V segments clustered near 87% or 30%. Later analysis indicated greater clonal expansion among HLA-associated TCR beta chains than among equally common other chains.

The donors comprised healthy bone marrow donors. Trimming cost V 5 bases and J 3 bases, with 17 bases left between them. The CDR3 totals 15 residues. In germline, CDR1 is SGHVS, CDR2 FQNEAQ. This clonotype was obtained from a woman aged 18-35 years in good health and CMV-seropositive. Sequences were obtained from PBMCs. The chain uses TRBV7-8 and TRBJ2-7, with D possibly matching TRBD2 (6 bases). Written as DNA, the CDR3 is TGTGCCAGCAGCCCCACTAGCCAGGGCCGCTACGAGCAGTACTTC. Protein: CASSPTSQGRYEQYF.